Presented here are 26 T cell receptor beta chains from one specimen sequenced in a study of tumor-infiltrating lymphocytes in primary liver carcinoma. A constant-region primer primed TCR beta cDNA synthesis from 400 to 550 ng of total RNA. A slightly modified ARM-PCR protocol with three nested multiplex PCR rounds produced these TCR beta libraries. Primers for the first two PCR rounds were TRBV1-TRBV30 forward primers and a C-beta reverse primer (roughly 10 cycles per round). One entry per CDR3 protein, called by TCRdb with MiXCR from the multiplex PCR reads. The sample yields more than 90,000 distinct CDR3 sequences, approximately 70% seen once. Starting material for RNA and DNA co-extraction consisted of roughly 18-34 mg of unsorted bulk tissue. Sample: liver tumor tissue from sampling region 2. Described subset: tumor region T2, inferior pole. These TCRs come from a woman aged 55-75 years with primary liver carcinoma and hepatitis B virus infection.

Concerning this clonotype itself: Compared with germline, one end of the junction differs, possibly owing to a read error. This chain joins TRBV11-3 and TRBJ2-7; 7 nucleotides align to TRBD2. This CDR3 contains 14 residues. Germline loops: CDR1 SGHNT, CDR2 YENEEA. In nucleotides, the CDR3 is TGTGCCAGCAGCTTTAGCGGGTGGGAGCACGAACAGTACTTC. Amino acids: CASSFSGWEHEQYF.

About this clonotype: The junction does not match germline at one end; this may be a read error. The rearrangement uses TRBV6-1 and TRBJ2-5; TRBD2 agrees at 13 bases. The CDR3 extends over 15 amino acids. Germline-derived CDR1 and CDR2 are MNHNS and SASEGT. CDR3 sequence reads: CTSSLLAGGQETKYF. The CDR3 region has the DNA TGTACCAGCAGTCTACTAGCGGGAGGGCAAGAGACCAAGTACTTC.

To note about this clonotype: At one end the junction does not follow the germline gene, possibly because of a read error. This chain uses TRBV18 with TRBJ2-3, with a weak D call TRBD1 (5 bases). Germline values: CDR1 KGHSH, CDR2 LQKENI. The CDR3 spans 13 residues. CDR3 in DNA: TGTGACAGCGAACAGGTTCGTGAAGATACGCAGTGTTTT. Translated: CDSEQVREDTQCF.

This clonotype was counted a single time. The junction departs from the called germline gene at one end, perhaps through a read error. The rearrangement joins TRBV4-1 to TRBJ2-2; maybe TRBD2 (5 bases). Germline CDR1 MGHRA, CDR2 YSYEKL. The CDR3 loop spans 15 amino acids. CDR3 bases: TGCCCCAGCACCCACCCTGGGAGCAACACCGGGGAGCTGTTTTTT. Translated: CPSTHPGSNTGELFF.

The chain has TRBV10-3 and TRBJ1-5, with no clear D. CDR1 and CDR2 from the germline V gene are ENHRY and SYGVKD. The ends were cut back, 8 bases at V and 9 bases at J, with 14 bases in the middle. The CDR3 loop spans 12 amino acids. DNA of the CDR3: TGTGCCATCTCGACGACAAGTCGGCCCCAGCATTTT. Protein: CAISTTSRPQHF.

In this sample, this clonotype turned up many times. V and J are TRBV5-1 and TRBJ2-3; D gene uncertain. V lost 4 bases and J lost 5, with 5 bases in between. The CDR3 loop spans 11 amino acids. Looked up from germline, CDR1 is SGHRS and CDR2 is YFSETQ. In nucleotides, the CDR3 is TGCGCCAGCAGCATGGTAGATACGCAGTATTTT. Translation: CASSMVDTQYF. Based on the CDR3 plus reference TRBV5-1 and TRBJ2-3, the full variable domain is KAGVTQTPRYLIKTRGQQVTLSCSPISGHRSVSWYQQTPGQGLQFLFEYFSETQRNKGNFPGRFSGRQFSNSRSEMNVSTLELGDSALYLCASSMVDTQYFGPGTRLTVL.

For this clonotype: This clone may be a read error of a much larger clone one base away. The chain recombines TRBV28 with TRBJ2-3; no clear D. Germline CDR1 reads MDHEN; CDR2 reads SYDVKM. Trimming left V 7 bases short and J 6 bases short, with 14 bases between. This CDR3 contains 13 residues. The CDR3 nucleotides are TGTGCCAGCAAAAACCTCCGAGAGGATACGCAGTATTTT. This sequence encodes CASKNLREDTQYF.

In its sample, this clonotype was seen a few times. A much larger clone differs from this one at a single base, so this may be a read error. The chain joins TRBV5-4 to TRBJ1-2; 7 bases agree with TRBD1. The CDR3 covers 16 residues. The germline gives CDR1 SGHNT, CDR2 YYREEE (reference sequence). Written as DNA, the CDR3 is TGTGCCGGCAGCCCGACAGGGTACGTCGTGGGCTATGGCTACACCTTC. It codes for CAGSPTGYVVGYGYTF.

In its sample, this clonotype was seen once. This sequence may be a read error, since a much larger clone differs from it by one base. The genes are TRBV7-9 and TRBJ2-2; 8 bases are shared with TRBD1. Germline loops: CDR1 SEHNR, CDR2 FQNEAQ (reference sequence). This CDR3 comprises 15 residues. V trimming: 7 bases; J trimming: 5 bases; junction bases outside the gene matches: 9. The CDR3 DNA follows: TGTGCCAGCAAGCCTGGACAGGGTGGGACCGGGGAGCTGTTTTTT. This encodes CASKPGQGGTGELFF. The full variable domain, with the rest looked up from reference TRBV7-9 and TRBJ2-2, is DTGVSQNPRHKITKRGQNVTFRCDPISEHNRLYWYRQTLGQGPEFLTYFQNEAQLEKSRLLSDRFSAERPKGSFSTLEIQRTEQGDSAMYLCASKPGQGGTGELFFGEGSRLTVL.

This clonotype turned up a few times. The chain combines TRBV19 with TRBJ2-2; TRBD2 matches 7 bases. The CDR3 contains 14 residues. Germline lookup yields CDR1 LNHDA and CDR2 SQIVND (reference sequence). Unmatched junction bases numbered 1, after V lost 6 bases and J lost 0 bases. DNA of the CDR3: TGTGCCAGTAGGAGCGGGGCGAACACCGGGGAGCTGTTTTTT. This codes for CASRSGANTGELFF.

As for this clonotype: At one of its ends the junction is not consistent with the germline gene, which may arise from a read error. The chain has TRBV6-6 and TRBJ2-4, with TRBD1 identical over 10 bases. The V gene's germline CDR1 is MNHNY and CDR2 SVGAGI (reference sequence). This CDR3 has 19 amino acids. The DNA of the CDR3 is TGTGCCAGCAATCTAAAGACAGGGGGCTTAAGAGTAGCCAAAAACATACAGTACTTC. It is translated as CASNLKTGGLRVAKNIQYF.

A note on this clonotype: This may come from a read error, since a much larger clone is one base off. The chain is built from TRBV28 and TRBJ1-2; TRBD1 might be the D (5 bases). Looked up from germline, CDR1 is MDHEN and CDR2 is SYDVKM. The CDR3 length is 15 residues. Deletions cut 7 bases from V and 6 bases from J, with 21 bases between. CDR3 sequence (DNA): TGTGCCAGCATAACTAGCAGGACGGGGGTAGATGGCTACACCTTC. This codes for CASITSRTGVDGYTF.

This clonotype was detected only a few times. The chain employs TRBV5-1 and TRBJ2-5, with TRBD1 matching 7 bases. Losses at the gene ends were 4 bases for V and 1 base for J; bases not matched to a gene: 16. The CDR3 covers 18 residues. CDR1 and CDR2 from the germline V gene are SGHRS and YFSETQ. The CDR3 DNA sequence: TGCGCCAGCAGCCCCGGGACAGAGAGTTTCCTCGGCCAAGAGACCCAGTACTTC. Translated, it gives CASSPGTESFLGQETQYF.

V usage is TRBV30 and J usage is TRBJ1-1, with unresolved D. Germline CDR1 is GTSNPN and CDR2 is SVGIG (reference sequence). V was clipped by 2 bases and J by 1 base, with 14 bases between them. This CDR3 is built from 15 residues. The CDR3 sequence: CAWSPHSGANTEAFF. CDR3 sequence (DNA): TGTGCCTGGAGTCCCCACTCTGGAGCGAACACTGAAGCTTTCTTT. Drawing the rest from reference TRBV30 and TRBJ1-1, the complete variable domain is SQTIHQWPATLVQPVGSPLSLECTVEGTSNPNLYWYRQAAGRGLQLLFYSVGIGQISSEVPQNLSASRPQDRQFILSSKKLLLSDSGFYLCAWSPHSGANTEAFFGQGTRLTVV.

The rearrangement uses TRBV11-3 and TRBJ2-1; D is perhaps TRBD2 (6 bases). The CDR3 has 15 amino acids. Germline V gene data show CDR1 as SGHNT and CDR2 as YENEEA. Trimming took off 6 bases at V and 9 bases at J, with 21 bases between the two ends. DNA for the CDR3: TGTGCCAGCAGTTTGGTAGCGGCTGCCCTGGGTGAGCAGTTCTTC. It translates to CASSLVAAALGEQFF.

A word on this clonotype: One end of the junction fails to match germline, which may point to a read error. The chain joins TRBV11-2 to TRBJ2-4; D is possibly TRBD2 (5 bases). The CDR3 has 15 amino acids. The germline V gene has CDR1 SGHAT and CDR2 FQNNGV. The CDR3 nucleotides are TGTGCTTCCGGGGTCAGCCCCTTAGTCAAAGACATTCAGTACTTC. It specifies CASGVSPLVKDIQYF.

As for this clonotype: This may arise from a read error, as a much more abundant clone is one base away. J is TRBJ1-1 and V is TRBV30; D call uncertain. The CDR3 consists of 13 residues. Germline CDR1 GTSNPN, CDR2 SVGIG (reference sequence). CDR3 bases: TGTGCCTGGGGTGTATACAGCGGGACTGAAGCTTTCTTT. Protein product: CAWGVYSGTEAFF.

About this clonotype itself: A clone one base away is much larger, so this may be a read error. This rearrangement joins TRBV28 to TRBJ2-3; D possibly corresponds to TRBD2 (6 bases). Between the trimmed V and J ends, which lost 8 bases and 2 bases, there was a span of 17 bases. The CDR3 is made up of 15 amino acids. Looked up from germline, CDR1 is MDHEN and CDR2 is SYDVKM. The CDR3 DNA reads as TGTGCCAGCGGCCTCGGGAGTGCATACACAGATACGCAGTATTTT. This translates into CASGLGSAYTDTQYF.

V usage is TRBV6-5 and J usage is TRBJ2-2, with TRBD2 identical over 9 bases. J gave up 3 bases and V 6 bases, and 11 bases lay outside the gene matches. The CDR3 is made up of 17 amino acids. Looked up from germline, CDR1 is MNHEY and CDR2 is SVGAGI. CDR3 coding DNA: TGTGCCAGCAGACCACGGACTAGCGAGATGGACACCGGGGAGCTGTTTTTT. It translates to CASRPRTSEMDTGELFF.

This clonotype was found many times. The CDR3 region has the DNA TGTGCCAGCAGTTTTCGGGGCTACGAGCAGTACTTC. This sequence encodes CASSFRGYEQYF. The rearrangement uses TRBV12-3 or TRBV12-4 and TRBJ2-7, with D possibly TRBD2 on 5 matching bases. The CDR3 totals 12 residues. V lost 3 bases and J 3 bases, leaving 6 bases between the germline ends.

This chain joins TRBV7-9 and TRBJ2-6; no clear D gene. Trimming removed 6 bases at V and 6 bases at J, with 12 bases between. The CDR3 sequence is 14 residues long. Germline CDR1 SEHNR, CDR2 FQNEAQ (reference sequence). The CDR3 region has the DNA TGTGCCAGCAGTCTGGTGGTGGAGGCCAACGTCCTGACTTTC. Translating it yields CASSLVVEANVLTF.

Details on this clonotype: Since the CDR3 does not end with the conserved phenylalanine or tryptophan, this likely comes from a read error. The rearrangement links TRBV11-3 to TRBJ2-2; a weak D match, TRBD2 (6 bases). The CDR3 extends over 17 amino acids. Germline values: CDR1 SGHNT, CDR2 YENEEA. DNA of the CDR3: TGTACTAGCAGCTTAGGCAGGCTATCGGGAAACACCGGGGAGCTGTTTTTG. This sequence encodes CTSSLGRLSGNTGELFL.

This clonotype was detected once. The chain is built from TRBV28 and TRBJ1-1; possibly TRBD1 for D (5 bases). V lost 8 bases, J lost 5 bases, and 21 bases lay in between. The CDR3 covers 15 residues. Germline V CDR1 and CDR2: MDHEN, SYDVKM. CDR3 DNA: TGTGCCAGCGGGGCGTCGCTCGGCCATGGTACTGAAGCTTTCTTT. The encoded protein is CASGASLGHGTEAFF.

Regarding this clonotype: A much larger clonotype is one base distant, so this may be a read error. The chain carries TRBV14 and TRBJ1-2, with TRBD1 identical over 9 bases. The CDR3 spans 13 residues. Germline trimming cut 4 bases from V and 10 bases from J; bases unmatched to any gene: 7. Germline V gene lookup returns CDR1 SGHDN and CDR2 FVKESK. The CDR3 here is CASSPGDRADYTF. The DNA for the CDR3 is TGTGCCAGCAGCCCGGGGGACAGGGCTGACTACACCTTC.

CDR3 in DNA: TGCAGCGTTGAAGGGACAGTCAGGCACCGAGGGGCCCAGTACTTC. Its protein is CSVEGTVRHRGAQYF. The chain carries TRBV29-1 and TRBJ2-5; TRBD1 is a possible D gene (6 bases). The CDR3 totals 15 residues. With 1 base removed from V and 9 bases from J, the gap between germline ends came to 21 bases. The germline V gene has CDR1 SQVTM and CDR2 ANQGSEA.

A note on this clonotype: A junction end diverges from the germline sequence, so it may reflect a read error. The rearrangement joins TRBV28 to TRBJ2-7, with 10 nucleotides matching TRBD1. CDR3 size: 15 residues. The germline V gene has CDR1 MDHEN and CDR2 SYDVKM. In nucleotides, the CDR3 is TGTGCAAGCAGTGGGACAGGGGCGTTTTCCTACGAGCAGTACTTC. It yields the protein CASSGTGAFSYEQYF. Full variable domain (missing parts from reference TRBV28 and TRBJ2-7): DVKVTQSSRYLVKRTGEKVFLECVQDMDHENMFWYRQDPGLGLRLIYFSYDVKMKEKGDIPEGYSVSREKKERFSLILESASTNQTSMYLCASSGTGAFSYEQYFGPGTRLTVT.